The source of this T cell receptor (beta chain) is a study of cytomegalovirus exposure and HLA in healthy donors. Study overall: From roughly 180 million T cells, an earlier analysis saw approximately 110 million unique TCR beta sequences. Regarding the study as a whole: CMV serostatus was the sole immune exposure information available.

PCR amplification relied on 60 Vbeta primers (plus 13 Jbeta primers). The method was immunoSEQ multiplex PCR; TCRdb's version includes in-frame clones alone and lacks a portion of them. Of under 200,000 clones in the sample, about 70% were seen once. This CDR3 is 15 amino acids long. Losses at the gene ends were 5 bases for V and 6 bases for J; bases not matched to a gene: 3. Germline V gene lookup returns CDR1 MNHNY and CDR2 SVGAGI (reference sequence). In regard to this clone: Antigen specificity is unknown.

This receptor was identified in a woman aged 25 to 39 in good health and CMV-seronegative. The sequenced sample consisted of PBMCs. The chain joins TRBV6-6 to TRBJ2-3; 15 bases fit TRBD2. In nucleotides, the CDR3 is TGTGCCAGCAGTCACGGGACTAGCGGGAGGGATACGCAGTATTTT. Protein sequence: CASSHGTSGRDTQYF.